The clone carrying this T cell receptor (beta chain) was recorded a few times. What it binds is not known. The data originate from a study of beta chain features in type 1 diabetes. Study context: Patients were similar to healthy donors in age and gender (as well as in cell yields). Examined across all samples were just under 110,000,000 sorted cells. Findings and caveats of the study: Insertions were fewer and deletions more numerous at VDJ junctions in type 1 diabetes patients. Patients with Type 1 diabetes showed moderately but significantly shorter TCRB CDR3s in all four CD4+ subsets.

Since all of the isolated RNA was reverse transcribed, expressed TCRB transcripts were what got sequenced. TCRdb's copy holds only in-frame clones and misses some; the assay was immunoSEQ multiplex PCR. The sample consists of 160,000 or so clones, around 9.7% of them appearing once. The TCR sequence derives from a woman younger than 45 with type 1 diabetes. The sample comprised central memory CD4+ T cells from blood.

The CDR3 here is CASSNGRGNTEAFF. As DNA, the CDR3 is TGTGCCAGCAGTAACGGCAGGGGGAACACTGAAGCTTTCTTT. V is TRBV6-5 and J is TRBJ1-1; perhaps TRBD1 as D (6 bases). Germline CDR1 and CDR2: MNHEY and SVGAGI. Trimming stripped 5 bases from V and 1 base from J, with 11 bases between. The CDR3 spans 14 residues.